What follows describes a single T cell receptor beta chain. Only in-frame clones appear in the TCRdb table, and some are missing; sequencing was by immunoSEQ multiplex PCR. The sample contains 300,000 to 500,000 clones, around nine tenths of which appear only once. This record belongs to a study of blood T cell repertoires in COVID-19. Across the study: Italy, Spain and the United States were the sources of the convalescent and acute COVID-19 samples.

CDR3 size: 14 residues. Germline V gene sequence: CDR1 LNHDA, CDR2 SQIVND (reference sequence). Trimming took off 2 bases at V and 4 bases at J, with 8 bases between the two ends. The source is a woman aged 25 to 39 with acute COVID-19. The genes are TRBV19 and TRBJ1-4; tentatively, D is TRBD1 (6 bases). The material sequenced was PBMCs or T cells enriched from blood (not recorded which). This CDR3 reads CASSITDSNEKLFF. The CDR3 nucleotides are TGTGCCAGTAGTATAACGGACAGTAATGAAAAACTGTTTTTT.